One sample yielded the 27 T cell receptor beta chains listed below, sequenced in a study of cytomegalovirus exposure and HLA in healthy donors. PCR used 60 Vbeta primers and 13 Jbeta primers. Only in-frame clones appear in the TCRdb table, and some are missing; sequencing was by immunoSEQ multiplex PCR. In the table there are more than 150,000 clones, roughly 80% of which are singletons. The sequenced material came from PBMCs. The receptors were sampled from a boy under 10 years old in good health and CMV-seronegative.

The rearrangement joins TRBV29-1 to TRBJ1-2; 8 nucleotides match TRBD1. The CDR3 contains 11 residues. Germline values: CDR1 SQVTM, CDR2 ANQGSEA. The ends lost 5 bases at V and 7 bases at J; junction bases unmatched: 3. This chain's CDR3 is CSVQGASGYTF. For the CDR3, the DNA is TGCAGCGTTCAGGGGGCCTCTGGCTACACCTTC.

The CDR3 DNA reads TGTGCCAGCAATATAGCGGGAGCCATCTCCTACGAGCAGTACTTC. Translation: CASNIAGAISYEQYF. This rearrangement joins TRBV6-1 to TRBJ2-7; 9 nucleotides line up with TRBD2. Germline V lookup: CDR1 MNHNS, CDR2 SASEGT. This CDR3 contains 15 residues. The V and J ends lost 7 bases and 0 bases, in that order; junction bases with no gene match: 7.

The chain employs TRBV19 and TRBJ2-4; perhaps TRBD2 as D (6 bases). The CDR3 is made up of 13 amino acids. The germline gives CDR1 LNHDA, CDR2 SQIVND (reference sequence). Trimming pared 3 bases from V and 8 bases from J, leaving 11 bases between. The CDR3 sequence is CASSIGWGDIQYF. As DNA, the CDR3 is TGTGCCAGTAGTATCGGTTGGGGGGACATTCAGTACTTC.

V usage is TRBV7-3 and J usage is TRBJ2-1, with D uncertain. Trimming pared 6 bases from V and 5 bases from J, leaving 11 bases between. CDR1 SGHTA and CDR2 FQGTGA come from the germline V gene. The CDR3 sequence is 13 residues long. CDR3 protein: CASSGATNNEQFF. CDR3 bases: TGTGCCAGCAGTGGAGCGACGAACAATGAGCAGTTCTTC.

This chain links TRBV7-2 with TRBJ2-3; 10 nucleotides agree with TRBD1. CDR3 length: 19 residues. J lost 4 bases, V lost 4 bases, and 17 bases had no gene match. CDR1 is SGHTA, CDR2 FQGNSA, per germline. The CDR3 DNA reads as TGTGCCAGCAGCTCCGAAAGGACTTGGGACAGGGGTAGCCCAGATACGCAGTATTTT. Its translation is CASSSERTWDRGSPDTQYF.

J is TRBJ2-6 and V is TRBV11-2, with 10 bases matching TRBD1. CDR1 is SGHAT, CDR2 FQNNGV, per germline. With 3 bases clipped from V and 0 bases from J, the junction kept 5 bases outside the gene matches. CDR3 length equals 18 residues. The DNA of the CDR3 is TGTGCCAGCAGCTTTAATGGGGACAGGGGCTCTGGGGCCAACGTCCTGACTTTC. This encodes CASSFNGDRGSGANVLTF. The variable domain in full, completed from reference TRBV11-2 and TRBJ2-6, reads EAGVAQSPRYKIIEKRQSVAFWCNPISGHATLYWYQQILGQGPKLLIQFQNNGVVDDSQLPKDRFSAERLKGVDSTLKIQPAKLEDSAVYLCASSFNGDRGSGANVLTFGAGSRLTVL.

Worth noting for this clone: The junction shows a germline mismatch at one end, possibly a read error. The V gene is TRBV7-6, the J gene TRBJ2-7, with D possibly matching TRBD2 (6 bases). Germline CDR1 reads SGHVS; CDR2 reads FNYEAQ. The CDR3 has 15 amino acids. The CDR3 protein is CASSLAGLPTYEQYF. The DNA for the CDR3 is TGTGCCAGCAGCCTAGCTGGACTACCCACCTACGAGCAGTACTTC.

The chain uses TRBV11-2 and TRBJ2-3; 14 nucleotides match TRBD2. CDR1 is SGHAT and CDR2 is FQNNGV in the germline V gene. After removal of 0 bases from V and 8 bases from J, the junction contained 4 bases not matched to a gene. This CDR3 spans 16 amino acids. The CDR3 DNA sequence: TGTGCCAGCAGCTTAGAGGGACTAGCGGGAGTAGCTACGCAGTATTTT. It codes for CASSLEGLAGVATQYF.

The chain uses TRBV30 and TRBJ2-1, with D tentatively TRBD1 (6 bases). From germline, CDR1 is GTSNPN and CDR2 SVGIG (reference sequence). V shed 2 bases and J shed 8 bases, with 10 bases lying between them. The CDR3 runs to 12 residues. In DNA form, the CDR3 reads TGTGCCTGGAGTTTCAGGGGCGATGAGCAGTTCTTC. This sequence encodes CAWSFRGDEQFF.

This chain joins TRBV4-1 and TRBJ1-2; D unclear. Trimming pared 3 bases from V and 8 bases from J, leaving 13 bases between. There are 13 residues in the CDR3. The germline CDR1 and CDR2 sequences are MGHRA and YSYEKL. In DNA form, the CDR3 reads TGCGCCAGCAGCCACCGACACACAGACGGCTACACCTTC. Protein product: CASSHRHTDGYTF.

The chain has TRBV29-1 and TRBJ2-3; D might be TRBD2 (6 bases). The CDR3 is 14 residues long. Germline V gene data show CDR1 as SQVTM and CDR2 as ANQGSEA. V lost 5 bases to trimming and J lost 5 bases, with 17 bases between them. CDR3: CSVQWGPRGDTQYF. In nucleotides, the CDR3 is TGCAGCGTTCAGTGGGGACCGCGGGGAGATACGCAGTATTTT.

The chain combines TRBV7-8 with TRBJ1-3; the match to TRBD1 covers 7 bases. CDR1 and CDR2 from the germline V gene are SGHVS and FQNEAQ. The J segment lost 0 bases and the V segment lost 0 bases, leaving 14 bases of the junction unmatched. The CDR3 sequence is 20 residues long. CDR3 sequence: CASSLANWDSLVFSGNTIYF. CDR3 bases: TGTGCCAGCAGCTTAGCGAATTGGGACAGCTTAGTCTTCTCTGGAAACACCATATATTTT.

This chain connects TRBV16 to TRBJ1-1; possibly TRBD1 for D (6 bases). This CDR3 has 13 amino acids. The germline V gene encodes CDR1 KGHSY and CDR2 FQNENV. Trimming pared 3 bases from V and 4 bases from J, leaving 9 bases between. For the CDR3, the DNA is TGTGCCAGCAGCCAGGGGGCAGGCACTGAAGCTTTCTTT. The encoded protein is CASSQGAGTEAFF.

The table lists this clone with a few counts. The rearrangement uses TRBV6-5 and TRBJ2-3; weak D call: TRBD1 (6 bases). The germline CDR1 and CDR2 sequences are MNHEY and SVGAGI. Trimming stripped 5 bases from V and 2 bases from J, with 11 bases between. The length of the CDR3 is 14 residues. This CDR3 is CASSRRTVTDTQYF. The DNA of the CDR3 is TGTGCCAGCAGTAGGAGGACAGTCACAGATACGCAGTATTTT.

The rearrangement joins TRBV19 to TRBJ2-5; the D gene is possibly TRBD2 (5 bases). There are 12 residues in the CDR3. The V gene lost 5 bases and the J gene lost 13 bases, with 17 bases spanning the gap. Germline V gives CDR1 LNHDA, CDR2 SQIVND (reference sequence). The CDR3 is CASSPPEGSPYF. In nucleotides, the CDR3 is TGTGCCAGTAGTCCCCCCGAGGGATCCCCGTACTTC.

The CDR3 sequence is CASSEGLAVLRPYEQYF. In DNA form, the CDR3 reads TGTGCCAGCAGCGAAGGACTAGCGGTACTCCGTCCCTACGAGCAGTACTTC. The chain couples TRBV13 to TRBJ2-5, with 10 bases matching TRBD2. The assigned J gene may be wrong: the sequence end matches TRBJ2-7 better. CDR3 size: 17 residues. The germline gives CDR1 PRHDT, CDR2 FYEKMQ (reference sequence).

Of note for this clone: One end of the junction fails to match germline, which may point to a read error. In DNA form, the CDR3 reads TGCGCCAGCAGCCAATACGGGACTAGCGGGAGGATCTTC. It specifies CASSQYGTSGRIF. The genes are TRBV4-1 and TRBJ2-7; 15 bases agree with TRBD2. CDR3 length equals 13 residues. In germline, CDR1 is MGHRA, CDR2 YSYEKL.

This chain joins TRBV5-1 and TRBJ1-2; 8 bases are shared with TRBD1. The CDR3 covers 13 residues. The V gene end was trimmed by 4 bases and the J gene end by 6 bases; junction bases not matched to a gene: 5. Per the germline V gene, CDR1 is SGHRS and CDR2 is YFSETQ. Here the CDR3 reads CASSTQGADGYTF. CDR3 bases: TGCGCCAGCAGCACCCAGGGGGCGGATGGCTACACCTTC. Using reference TRBV5-1 and TRBJ1-2 for the parts outside the CDR3, the full variable domain is KAGVTQTPRYLIKTRGQQVTLSCSPISGHRSVSWYQQTPGQGLQFLFEYFSETQRNKGNFPGRFSGRQFSNSRSEMNVSTLELGDSALYLCASSTQGADGYTFGSGTRLTVV.

The V and J genes are TRBV15 and TRBJ2-2, with a possible D match to TRBD1 (6 bases). Germline CDR1 LNHNV, CDR2 YYDKDF (reference sequence). The CDR3 is 15 residues long. The V end lost 4 bases, the J end lost 5 bases, and 14 bases lay between the germline ends. CDR3 in amino acids: CATSTDLGTTGELFF. DNA of the CDR3: TGTGCCACCAGCACGGACCTCGGGACAACCGGGGAGCTGTTTTTT.

The J gene is TRBJ2-2, the V gene TRBV19; 8 positions match TRBD2. Germline V gene lookup returns CDR1 LNHDA and CDR2 SQIVND (reference sequence). The CDR3 runs to 16 residues. V lost 7 bases and J lost 3; bases outside the gene matches: 10. CDR3 residues: CASTITGGPDTGELFF. DNA of the CDR3: TGTGCCAGTACTATTACGGGAGGGCCAGACACCGGGGAGCTGTTTTTT.

The V and J genes are TRBV18 and TRBJ2-3, with 9 bases aligning to TRBD2. V trimming: 6 bases; J trimming: 3 bases; junction bases outside the gene matches: 7. Germline assignment: CDR1 KGHSH and CDR2 LQKENI. The CDR3 is 15 amino acids. The CDR3 DNA follows: TGTGCCAGCTCCCCGCTCGGACTAGCGACAGATACGCAGTATTTT. Translating it yields CASSPLGLATDTQYF.

The J gene is TRBJ1-2, the V gene TRBV20-1, with D possibly TRBD1 on 5 matching bases. The CDR3 covers 11 residues. V lost 6 bases and J 6 bases, leaving 11 bases between the germline ends. Germline V gene sequence: CDR1 DFQATT, CDR2 SNEGSKA (reference sequence). This chain's CDR3 is CSARGGHGYTF. The CDR3 DNA is TGCAGTGCGCGGGGCGGTCATGGCTACACCTTC.

The sample holds a few counts of this clone. This chain joins TRBV7-9 and TRBJ1-1; D uncertain. Trimming took 10 bases from V and 6 from J, leaving 18 bases between them. There are 13 residues in the CDR3. Germline CDR1 and CDR2: SEHNR and FQNEAQ (reference sequence). The CDR3 DNA reads TGTGCCACCAGTCTGGTGGTGGAGTCTGAAGCTTTCTTT. This sequence encodes CATSLVVESEAFF.

The chain employs TRBV5-4 and TRBJ2-7; TRBD1 matches at 9 bases. The CDR3 length is 15 residues. Germline CDR1 is SGHNT and CDR2 is YYREEE (reference sequence). Unmatched junction bases numbered 10, after V lost 4 bases and J lost 5 bases. CDR3 nucleotides: TGTGCCAGCAGCGATACAGGGGGCGCGAGGAACGAGCAGTACTTC. Amino acids: CASSDTGGARNEQYF.

In DNA form, the CDR3 reads TGTGCCAGCAGCTTGCCGACAGGGGGATATGGCTACACCTTC. Residues: CASSLPTGGYGYTF. The V and J genes are TRBV5-4 and TRBJ1-2; TRBD1 agrees at 9 bases. Germline CDR1 and CDR2: SGHNT and YYREEE (reference sequence). The CDR3 loop spans 14 amino acids. J lost 5 bases, V lost 1 base, and 3 bases had no gene match.

This sequence joins TRBV27 and TRBJ1-2; 8 bases line up with TRBD1. Per germline, CDR1 MNHEY and CDR2 SMNVEV (reference sequence). The CDR3 sequence is 14 residues long. The V gene end was trimmed by 8 bases and the J gene end by 1 base; junction bases not matched to a gene: 6. Written as DNA, the CDR3 is TGTGCCAGCGGTATGGACAGGGATAACTATGGCTACACCTTC. This gives the protein CASGMDRDNYGYTF.

The gene calls are TRBV2 and TRBJ2-3, with 8 bases identical to TRBD2. The CDR3 has 13 amino acids. CDR1 and CDR2 from the germline V gene are SNHLY and FYNNEI. CDR3 nucleotide sequence: TGTGCTGTGGCTAGCGGGCCCACAGATACGCAGTATTTT. Amino acid sequence: CAVASGPTDTQYF.